Listed below are T cell receptor beta chains from one sample, sequenced in a study of CD8 T cells in ankylosing spondylitis. TCRdb redid the calling of the 5' RACE reads with MiXCR, one entry per CDR3 protein. The sample carries around 150,000 distinct CDR3 sequences, under 45% recorded once. The sequencing input was synovial fluid, either unsorted or a sorted T cell fraction (not recorded which). The receptor set was obtained from a male donor with ankylosing spondylitis. The conserved cysteine and the conserved F or W are not part of the CDR3 here.

V gene,J gene,CDR3 protein
TRBV12-3/TRBV12-4,TRBJ2-3,ASKRYGSWDTQY
TRBV10-3,TRBJ2-7,AISESGQGAYEQY
TRBV4-2,TRBJ2-7,ASSQGTAGEPYEQY
TRBV12-3/TRBV12-4,TRBJ1-5,ASTEGQRNQPQH
TRBV12-3/TRBV12-4,TRBJ1-6,ASSLPRYGSPLH
TRBV27,TRBJ2-7,ASSQRTSGRPLVHEQY
TRBV7-8,TRBJ2-7,ASSFYRRQTYEQY
TRBV24-1,TRBJ2-2,ATSDRLAGVRGELF
TRBV10-3,TRBJ2-7,AITPNGQYYEQY
TRBV2,TRBJ1-2,ASSGVTQHGYT
TRBV9,TRBJ1-5,ASSAEGNQPQH
TRBV12-3/TRBV12-4,TRBJ2-3,ASSHWTSGGTDTQY
TRBV7-2,TRBJ1-1,ASSLHPGKTEAF
TRBV12-3/TRBV12-4,TRBJ2-1,ASSWDWSSYNEQF
TRBV4-2,TRBJ1-2,ASSQDRLVWDGYT
TRBV3-1,TRBJ1-2,ASSQDRGRINYGYT
TRBV18,TRBJ1-1,ASSFGWGAIWNTEAF
TRBV4-2,TRBJ2-1,ASSQGRWTLAGDYYNEQF
TRBV6-1,TRBJ1-2,ASSDRGPFGYT
TRBV27,TRBJ1-1,ASRVTGLMNTEAF
TRBV2,TRBJ1-3,ATTRGTGLYSGNTIY